This TCR beta chain was sequenced for a study of blood T cells in healthy people across ages (dated by TCRdb to between 2014 and 2016). In terms of the full investigation: Template switching captured roughly one uniquely barcoded TCR beta cDNA molecule per two T cells in model experiments. The study analyzed two additional independent replicas of 1 million unique cDNA reads from the same blood draw for two donors, one aged 18 to 30 and one aged 80 or older. Donors were grouped into four age groups: young (average 16 years), middle-aged (roughly 38), aged (approximately 67) and long-lived (just over 80). To track age-related changes in TCR beta repertoire diversity, the study relied on deep sequencing normalized with unique cDNA molecular identifiers. To avoid experimental bias, donors of different ages were randomly spread across the sequencing lanes.

The library was obtained by 5' RACE. The sequencing machine was an Illumina HiSeq 2500. A second PCR of roughly 6 to 11 cycles was run with a J-beta primer mix and a sample-barcoded 5' primer. A template-switch 5' adaptor carrying 12 random nucleotides introduced a unique molecular identifier onto each TCR beta cDNA molecule. At least 3 million CDR3-containing paired-end reads were obtained from each sample. First-strand cDNA synthesis was performed from all RNA using the Mint cDNA synthesis kit, with priming by a TRBC-specific oligonucleotide. After uracil-DNA glycosylase treatment, a first 18-cycle PCR used universal primers M1SS and BC2_uni_R on all cDNA. The paper's data handling went like this. For normalization, 1 million high-quality reads were randomly selected from each sample, with every read carrying a distinct molecular identifier. Reads sharing molecular identifiers were discarded rather than binned into consensus sequences. CDR3 identification, clonotype clustering and error correction used MiTCR with a Q25 quality threshold and the strictest error-elimination algorithm. A nonparametric unseen species model with Euler transformation was used to estimate a lower bound on total TCR beta diversity. In-frame beta chains were kept once TCRdb had trimmed the public reads at Q25 with fastp and called clones with MiXCR. Here each entry gathers all rows of one CDR3 protein and keeps the most common genes and DNA. The V and J calls, along with clone size, are taken from TCRdb and not from the paper's own processing. Here the sample has about 730,000 distinct CDR3 sequences; approximately 39% occur a single time. In total, the top ten clones hold 20% of the sample.

Comments on this clonotype: Its antigen target is currently unknown. No quality values exist for individual bases; no much larger clone is one base distant.

The donors were about 40 Caucasian individuals from Russia, aged roughly 6 to 100 years, who were systemically healthy. Each donor gave roughly 11 milliliters of peripheral blood, drawn into EDTA-treated Vacutainer tubes. PBMCs were isolated by Ficoll-Paque density-gradient centrifugation, with at least 6 million obtained per sample. Trizol reagent was used to extract total RNA from the PBMCs, yielding at least 6 micrograms per sample. For every donor, an aliquot of PBMCs went through flow cytometry to measure the percentages of naive CD45RAhigh/CD27high T cells. Overall results and qualifications from the work: Since profiling was done on bulk unsorted PBMCs, naive and antigen-experienced compartments could not be conclusively compared. Compared with the aged group, more naive CD4+ T cells, fewer expanded clones and increased TCR diversity were shown by the long-lived group, suggesting age selection. There was a strong correlation between observed TCR beta diversity and the percentage of naive T cells measured by flow cytometry. The CMV infection status of donors was not known, potentially confounding age-related changes in expanded clonotypes. Estimates of total diversity based on one million sequenced T cells were considered lower bounds and underestimates. Observed TCR beta diversity per million T cells fell roughly linearly with age, and a significant reduction was already apparent by age roughly 40.

A distance of 11 bases separates the germline ends of V and J, which lose 4 bases and 2 bases respectively. The CDR1 and CDR2 encoded by the germline V gene (reference sequence) are LGHDT and YNNKEL. The CDR3 contains 14 residues, cysteine and phenylalanine counted. Only the CDR3 region is kept as DNA, spanning 42 bases read in frame from base 1. The clonotype originates from an older woman in good health. The sequence links TRBV3-1 to TRBJ1-2; the D gene is possibly TRBD1, with 6 bases matching. The material sequenced was blood. The CDR3 protein sequence reads: CASSRWDNNYGYTF. The DNA sequence follows: TGTGCCAGCAGCCGATGGGACAACAACTATGGCTACACCTTC.